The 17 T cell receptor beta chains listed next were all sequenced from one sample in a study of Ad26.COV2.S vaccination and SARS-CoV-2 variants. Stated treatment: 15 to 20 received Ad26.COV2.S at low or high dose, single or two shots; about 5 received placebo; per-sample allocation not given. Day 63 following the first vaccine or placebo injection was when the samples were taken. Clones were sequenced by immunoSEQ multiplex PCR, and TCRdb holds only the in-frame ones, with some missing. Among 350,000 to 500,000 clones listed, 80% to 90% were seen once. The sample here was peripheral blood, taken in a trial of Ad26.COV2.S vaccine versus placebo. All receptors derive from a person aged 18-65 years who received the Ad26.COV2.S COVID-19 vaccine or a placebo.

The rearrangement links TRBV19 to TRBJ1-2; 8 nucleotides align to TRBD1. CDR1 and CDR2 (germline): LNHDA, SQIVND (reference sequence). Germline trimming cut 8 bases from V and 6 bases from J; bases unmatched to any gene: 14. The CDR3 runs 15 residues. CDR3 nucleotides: TGTGCCAGTGGGACCCGCAGGGGGCGAGAGGATGGCTACACCTTC. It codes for CASGTRRGREDGYTF.

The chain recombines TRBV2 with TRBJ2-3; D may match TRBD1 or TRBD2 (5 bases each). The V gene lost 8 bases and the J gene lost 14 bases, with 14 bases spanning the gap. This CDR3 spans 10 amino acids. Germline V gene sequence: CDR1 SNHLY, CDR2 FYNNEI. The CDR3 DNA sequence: TGTGCCAGCGGGACGGCCTGGCGGTATTTT. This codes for CASGTAWRYF.

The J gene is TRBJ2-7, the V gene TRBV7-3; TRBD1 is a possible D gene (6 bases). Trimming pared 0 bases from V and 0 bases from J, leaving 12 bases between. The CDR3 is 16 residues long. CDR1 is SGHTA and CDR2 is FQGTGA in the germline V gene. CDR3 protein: CASSLTGAMSSYEQYF. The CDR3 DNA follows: TGTGCCAGCAGCTTAACGGGGGCCATGAGCTCCTACGAGCAGTACTTC.

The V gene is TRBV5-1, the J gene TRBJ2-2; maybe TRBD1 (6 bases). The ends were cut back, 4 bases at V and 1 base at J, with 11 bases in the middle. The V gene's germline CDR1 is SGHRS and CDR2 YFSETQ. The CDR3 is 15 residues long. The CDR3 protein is CASSPRQENTGELFF. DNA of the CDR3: TGCGCCAGCAGCCCTCGACAGGAGAACACCGGGGAGCTGTTTTTT.

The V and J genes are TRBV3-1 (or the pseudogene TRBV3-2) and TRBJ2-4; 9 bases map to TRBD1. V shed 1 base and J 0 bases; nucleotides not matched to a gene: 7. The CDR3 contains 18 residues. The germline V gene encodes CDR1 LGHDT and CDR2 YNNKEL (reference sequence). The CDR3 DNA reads TGTGCCAGCAGCCAAGTCAATCGGGACAGGGAAGCCAAAAACATTCAGTACTTC. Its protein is CASSQVNRDREAKNIQYF.

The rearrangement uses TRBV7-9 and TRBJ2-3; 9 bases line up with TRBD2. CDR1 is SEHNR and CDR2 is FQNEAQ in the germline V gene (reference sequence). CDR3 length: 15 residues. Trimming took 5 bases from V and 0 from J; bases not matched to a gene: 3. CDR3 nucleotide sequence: TGTGCCAGCAGCCGAGGACTAGCGAGCACAGATACGCAGTATTTT. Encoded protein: CASSRGLASTDTQYF.

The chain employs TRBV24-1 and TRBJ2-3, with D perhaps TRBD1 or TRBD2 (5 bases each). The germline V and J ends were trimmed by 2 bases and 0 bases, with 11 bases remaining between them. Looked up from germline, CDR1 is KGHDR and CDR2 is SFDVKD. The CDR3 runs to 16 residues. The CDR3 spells CATSDYGTASTDTQYF. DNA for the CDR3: TGTGCCACCAGTGATTACGGGACCGCTAGCACAGATACGCAGTATTTT.

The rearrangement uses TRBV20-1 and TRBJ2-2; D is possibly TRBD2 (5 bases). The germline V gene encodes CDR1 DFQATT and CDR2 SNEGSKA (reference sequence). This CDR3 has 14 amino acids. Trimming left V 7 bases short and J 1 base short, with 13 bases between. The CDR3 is CSVSGSRNTGELFF. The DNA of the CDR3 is TGCAGTGTTAGTGGGAGCCGGAACACCGGGGAGCTGTTTTTT.

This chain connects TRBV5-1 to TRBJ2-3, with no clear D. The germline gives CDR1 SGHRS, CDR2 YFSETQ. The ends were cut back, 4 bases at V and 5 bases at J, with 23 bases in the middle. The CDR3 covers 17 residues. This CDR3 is CASSLGWDSLGKDTQYF. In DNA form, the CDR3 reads TGCGCCAGCAGCCTGGGGTGGGATTCGTTGGGCAAAGATACGCAGTATTTT.

CDR3 nucleotides: TGTGCCAGCAGCTTAGGGGGGGGGTACGGAAACACCATATATTTT. Its translation: CASSLGGGYGNTIYF. The V gene is TRBV7-2, the J gene TRBJ1-3; D may be TRBD1 (5 bases). CDR3 length: 15 amino acids. The germline V gene encodes CDR1 SGHTA and CDR2 FQGNSA. V lost 1 base and J 4 bases, leaving 11 bases between the germline ends. Drawing the rest from reference TRBV7-2 and TRBJ1-3, the complete variable domain is GAGVSQSPSNKVTEKGKDVELRCDPISGHTALYWYRQSLGQGLEFLIYFQGNSAPDKSGLPSDRFSAERTGGSVSTLTIQRTQQEDSAVYLCASSLGGGYGNTIYFGEGSWLTVV.

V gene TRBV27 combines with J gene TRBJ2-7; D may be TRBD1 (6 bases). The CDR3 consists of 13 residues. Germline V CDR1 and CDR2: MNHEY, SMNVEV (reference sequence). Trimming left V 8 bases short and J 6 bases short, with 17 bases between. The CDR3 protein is CASQQGAASEQYF. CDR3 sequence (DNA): TGTGCCAGCCAACAGGGAGCGGCATCCGAGCAGTACTTC.

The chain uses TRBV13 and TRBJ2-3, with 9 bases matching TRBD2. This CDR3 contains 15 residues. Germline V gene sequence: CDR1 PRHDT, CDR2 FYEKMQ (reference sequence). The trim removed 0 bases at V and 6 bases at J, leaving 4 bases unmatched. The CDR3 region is CASSLGGGGGDTQYF. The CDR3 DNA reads TGTGCCAGCAGCTTAGGTGGCGGGGGGGGCGATACGCAGTATTTT. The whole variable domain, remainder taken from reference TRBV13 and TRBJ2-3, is AAGVIQSPRHLIKEKRETATLKCYPIPRHDTVYWYQQGPGQDPQFLISFYEKMQSDKGSIPDRFSAQQFSDYHSELNMSSLELGDSALYFCASSLGGGGGDTQYFGPGTRLTVL.

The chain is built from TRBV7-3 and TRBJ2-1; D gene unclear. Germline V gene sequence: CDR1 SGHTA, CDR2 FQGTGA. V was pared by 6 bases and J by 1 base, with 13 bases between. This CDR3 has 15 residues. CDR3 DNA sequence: TGTGCCAGCAGTGTGAACCCCGGGTCCTACAATGAGCAGTTCTTC. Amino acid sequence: CASSVNPGSYNEQFF.

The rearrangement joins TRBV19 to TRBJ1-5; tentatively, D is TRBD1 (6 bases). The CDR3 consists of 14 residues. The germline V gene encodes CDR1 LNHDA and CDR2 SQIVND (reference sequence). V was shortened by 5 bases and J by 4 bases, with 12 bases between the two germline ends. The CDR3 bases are TGTGCCAGTAGTTCCGGGACACCTAATCAGCCCCAGCATTTT. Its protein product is CASSSGTPNQPQHF.

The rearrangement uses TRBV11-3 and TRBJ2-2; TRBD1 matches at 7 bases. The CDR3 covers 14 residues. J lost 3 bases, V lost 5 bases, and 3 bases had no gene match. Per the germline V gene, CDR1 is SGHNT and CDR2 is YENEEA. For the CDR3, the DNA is TGTGCCAGCAGCCAGGGGGTGGACACCGGGGAGCTGTTTTTT. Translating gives CASSQGVDTGELFF.

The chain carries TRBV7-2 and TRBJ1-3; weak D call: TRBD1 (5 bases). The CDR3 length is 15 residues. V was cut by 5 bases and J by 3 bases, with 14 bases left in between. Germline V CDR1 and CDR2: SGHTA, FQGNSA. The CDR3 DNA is TGTGCCAGCAGCGGGGCCTTGAAAGTTGGAAACACCATATATTTT. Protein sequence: CASSGALKVGNTIYF.

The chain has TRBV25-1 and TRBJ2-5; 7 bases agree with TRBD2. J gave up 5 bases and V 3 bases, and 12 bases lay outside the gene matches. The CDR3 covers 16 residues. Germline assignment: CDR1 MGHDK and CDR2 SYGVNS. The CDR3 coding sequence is TGTGCCAGCAGTGATGAAGTTTGGACTAGTTACGAGACCCAGTACTTC. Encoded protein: CASSDEVWTSYETQYF.